This T cell receptor beta chain was captured in a study of blood T cell repertoires in COVID-19. Data came from immunoSEQ multiplex PCR; TCRdb stores just in-frame clones and leaves some out. Of about 56,000 clones in the sample, nearly 90% were seen once. Deletions cut 6 bases from V and 4 bases from J, with 9 bases between. The CDR3 has 12 amino acids. CDR1 and CDR2 from the germline V gene are LGHDT and YNNKEL (reference sequence). The rearrangement links TRBV3-1 (or the pseudogene TRBV3-2) to TRBJ1-2, with D unresolved. The TCR comes from a woman aged 60 to 75 with COVID-19, enrolled during active disease. Sequenced: peripheral blood. The CDR3 nucleotides are TGTGCCAGCAGGAAGCCCGGCTATGGCTACACCTTC. This codes for CASRKPGYGYTF.